Following are 31 T cell receptor beta chains from one sample sequenced in a study of T cells in Graves' hyperthyroidism and ophthalmopathy. RNA transcripts provided the source from which TCR beta CDR3 regions were amplified. The TCR CDR3 was amplified in a first-round RT-PCR using the HTBI primer set. TCRdb itself ran the multiplex PCR reads through MiXCR, one entry per CDR3 protein. Among roughly 640,000 distinct CDR3 sequences listed, about a sixth were seen once. Sequencing was performed on blood. The source is a woman aged 40 to 50 with Graves' ophthalmopathy.

Many counts were recorded for this clonotype. The chain is built from TRBV7-8 and TRBJ2-7; D gene ambiguous. CDR1 is SGHVS, CDR2 FQNEAQ, per germline. The germline V and J ends were trimmed by 5 bases and 0 bases, with 11 bases remaining between them. The CDR3 runs to 14 residues. For the CDR3, the DNA is TGTGCCAGCAGCCCACTTGGGGACTCCTACGAGCAGTACTTC. Amino acid sequence: CASSPLGDSYEQYF.

J is TRBJ2-3 and V is TRBV12-3 or TRBV12-4; D perhaps matches TRBD2 (5 bases). This CDR3 has 15 residues. Between the trimmed V and J ends, which lost 6 bases and 3 bases, there was a span of 16 bases. The CDR3 DNA reads TGTGCCAGCAGCCGTGAGGGAGTGTTGACAGATACGCAGTATTTT. Its translation is CASSREGVLTDTQYF.

This chain uses TRBV5-1 with TRBJ2-2; tentatively, D is TRBD2 (6 bases). Deletions cut 0 bases from V and 1 base from J, with 16 bases between. In germline, CDR1 is SGHRS, CDR2 YFSETQ. This CDR3 is 18 amino acids long. CDR3 residues: CASSLDPPDSGNTGELFF. The CDR3 DNA reads as TGCGCCAGCAGCTTGGATCCCCCGGATAGCGGGAACACCGGGGAGCTGTTTTTT.

The rearrangement uses TRBV18 and TRBJ2-7; 8 positions match TRBD2. The CDR3 totals 17 residues. V lost 3 bases, J lost 5 bases, and 15 bases stayed unmatched. Germline values: CDR1 KGHSH, CDR2 LQKENI. The CDR3, as DNA: TGTGCCAGCTCACCCACCGGTGGTAGCGGGATAGTTCACGAGCAGTACTTC. Translating gives CASSPTGGSGIVHEQYF.

This clonotype was counted a few times. The chain links TRBV3-1 to TRBJ1-3, with D unclear. Germline CDR1 LGHDT, CDR2 YNNKEL (reference sequence). V lost 3 bases and J lost 3, with 12 bases in between. This CDR3 is 15 amino acids long. The CDR3 sequence: CASSHKASNGNTIYF. The CDR3 nucleotides are TGTGCCAGCAGCCATAAAGCCTCTAATGGAAACACCATATATTTT.

This sequence joins TRBV29-1 and TRBJ1-1, with TRBD1 matching over 8 bases. Trimming removed 7 bases from V and 4 bases from J; junction bases left unmatched: 8. CDR3 size: 13 residues. CDR1 and CDR2 from the germline V gene are SQVTM and ANQGSEA. The CDR3 DNA sequence: TGCAGCGCCCCAGGGGGCGGGGGCACTGAAGCTTTCTTT. Amino acids: CSAPGGGGTEAFF. The full variable domain, completed using reference TRBV29-1 and TRBJ1-1, is SAVISQKPSRDICQRGTSLTIQCQVDSQVTMMFWYRQQPGQSLTLIATANQGSEATYESGFVIDKFPISRPNLTFSTLTVSNMSPEDSSIYLCSAPGGGGTEAFFGQGTRLTVV.

This chain uses TRBV7-3 with TRBJ2-1; no clear D. In germline, CDR1 is SGHTA, CDR2 FQGTGA. With 5 bases removed from V and 4 bases from J, the gap between germline ends came to 12 bases. The CDR3 length is 14 residues. CDR3 loop: CASSPLDGYNEQFF. CDR3 bases: TGTGCCAGCAGCCCTCTGGACGGTTACAATGAGCAGTTCTTC. The full variable domain, rest sourced from reference TRBV7-3 and TRBJ2-1, is GAGVSQTPSNKVTEKGKYVELRCDPISGHTALYWYRQSLGQGPEFLIYFQGTGAADDSGLPNDRFFAVRPEGSVSTLKIQRTERGDSAVYLCASSPLDGYNEQFFGPGTRLTVL.

This clonotype has at least ten counts. The rearrangement joins TRBV7-9 to TRBJ1-4; possible D gene TRBD1, 5 bases. The CDR3 has 14 residues. V gave up 4 bases and J gave up 12 bases, with 18 bases separating them. Per germline, CDR1 SEHNR and CDR2 FQNEAQ (reference sequence). This CDR3 reads CASSYGTARGELFF. The CDR3 DNA reads as TGTGCCAGCAGCTATGGTACAGCGCGGGGGGAACTGTTTTTT.

The rearrangement joins TRBV6-1 to TRBJ1-5; D perhaps matches TRBD1 (5 bases). The CDR3 is 12 residues long. V shed 10 bases and J shed 4 bases, with 11 bases lying between them. Germline CDR1 is MNHNS and CDR2 is SASEGT. CDR3 loop: CATDSMNQPQHF. For the CDR3, the DNA is TGTGCCACCGACAGCATGAATCAGCCCCAGCATTTT.

V usage is TRBV7-8 and J usage is TRBJ2-7, with 10 bases lining up with TRBD2. V gave up 1 base and J gave up 5 bases; unmatched junction bases: 5. Germline V gene sequence: CDR1 SGHVS, CDR2 FQNEAQ. This CDR3 comprises 15 residues. The chain's CDR3 is CASSLGASGSHEQYF. The DNA for the CDR3 is TGTGCCAGCAGCTTAGGGGCTAGCGGGAGCCACGAGCAGTACTTC. Full variable domain (remainder filled in from reference TRBV7-8 and TRBJ2-7): GAGVSQSPRYKVAKRGQDVALRCDPISGHVSLFWYQQALGQGPEFLTYFQNEAQLDKSGLPSDRFFAERPEGSVSTLKIQRTQQEDSAVYLCASSLGASGSHEQYFGPGTRLTVT.

The rearrangement joins TRBV19 to TRBJ1-5, with D possibly matching TRBD1 (5 bases). V was shortened by 1 base and J by 4 bases, with 14 bases between the two germline ends. Germline CDR1 and CDR2: LNHDA and SQIVND (reference sequence). This CDR3 spans 16 amino acids. This CDR3 is CASSIASVGLNQPQHF. In DNA, the CDR3 is TGTGCCAGTAGTATAGCATCAGTGGGGCTTAATCAGCCCCAGCATTTT.

This clonotype was recorded at least ten times. V gene TRBV6-5 combines with J gene TRBJ1-1; tentatively, D is TRBD1 (5 bases). The CDR3 is 15 residues long. Looked up from germline, CDR1 is MNHEY and CDR2 is SVGAGI. The ends were cut back, 0 bases at V and 5 bases at J, with 13 bases in the middle. The chain's CDR3 is CASSYSMGQGTEAFF. The CDR3 DNA sequence: TGTGCCAGCAGTTACTCGATGGGGCAGGGAACTGAAGCTTTCTTT.

There are many counts of this clonotype. The V call is TRBV6-2 or TRBV6-3, the J call TRBJ1-1, with TRBD1 matching 9 bases. The germline CDR1 and CDR2 sequences are MNHEY and SVGEGT. The V gene end was trimmed by 2 bases and the J gene end by 0 bases; junction bases not matched to a gene: 7. The length of the CDR3 is 17 residues. CDR3 region: CASSYRGTGHMNTEAFF. In DNA form, the CDR3 reads TGTGCCAGCAGTTACAGGGGGACAGGGCATATGAACACTGAAGCTTTCTTT.

The chain carries TRBV7-8 and TRBJ1-2; no clear D. The length of the CDR3 is 14 residues. V was trimmed by 5 bases and J by 2 bases, leaving 12 bases between them. Per the germline V gene, CDR1 is SGHVS and CDR2 is FQNEAQ. CDR3 nucleotide sequence: TGTGCCAGCAGCCTCTCGGAGAGAAACTATGGCTACACCTTC. This translates into CASSLSERNYGYTF.

V usage is TRBV20-1 and J usage is TRBJ2-7; 9 nucleotides agree with TRBD2. Germline assignment: CDR1 DFQATT and CDR2 SNEGSKA (reference sequence). The V and J ends lost 5 bases and 0 bases, in that order; junction bases with no gene match: 11. This CDR3 has 16 amino acids. The CDR3 sequence: CSALPTAGGNSYEQYF. CDR3 bases: TGCAGTGCTTTACCCACAGCGGGAGGAAACTCCTACGAGCAGTACTTC.

This clonotype has only one observation. The chain is built from TRBV6-1 and TRBJ1-6, with unresolved D. CDR1 and CDR2 from the germline V gene are MNHNS and SASEGT. V lost 1 base and J 6 bases, leaving 16 bases between the germline ends. This CDR3 spans 17 amino acids. The CDR3 here is CASSEERRALRNSPLHF. The DNA for the CDR3 is TGTGCCAGCAGTGAAGAAAGACGGGCCCTCCGTAATTCACCCCTCCACTTT.

With regard to this clonotype: A much larger clone lies a single base off, so this may be a read error. J is TRBJ2-5 and V is TRBV18; maybe TRBD2 (7 bases). The germline V gene encodes CDR1 KGHSH and CDR2 LQKENI. The CDR3 is 15 amino acids. CDR3 sequence reads: CASSPSGTQGKTQHF. The CDR3 DNA follows: TGTGCCAGCTCACCAAGCGGGACCCAGGGGAAGACCCAGCACTTC.

The chain carries TRBV6-1 and TRBJ2-5; TRBD2 agrees at 7 bases. J was trimmed by 3 bases and V by 4 bases; bases with no gene match: 11. Germline assignment: CDR1 MNHNS and CDR2 SASEGT. The length of the CDR3 is 16 residues. CDR3 coding DNA: TGTGCCAGCAGTGCCTATTTCGGTGGGGGGGAAGAGACCCAGTACTTC. Encoded protein: CASSAYFGGGEETQYF.

The CDR3 is CASSLGDSPNSPLHF. The CDR3 bases are TGCGCCAGCAGCTTGGGGGACAGCCCTAATTCACCCCTCCACTTT. This chain links TRBV5-1 with TRBJ1-6; 7 nucleotides match TRBD1. The germline V gene has CDR1 SGHRS and CDR2 YFSETQ. The CDR3 consists of 15 residues. V was clipped by 0 bases and J by 6 bases; unmatched bases: 3.

This clonotype occurred many times. The rearrangement links TRBV2 to TRBJ2-1; possibly TRBD2 for D (6 bases). The CDR3 has 15 residues. The V gene's germline CDR1 is SNHLY and CDR2 FYNNEI. V lost 4 bases and J lost 0, with 10 bases in between. CDR3 DNA sequence: TGTGCCAGCAGTGGCCGGGAGAGCTCCTACAATGAGCAGTTCTTC. Protein product: CASSGRESSYNEQFF.

This clonotype was picked up a small number of times. The CDR3 region has the DNA TGTGCCAGCAAACCGACAGGGGGGTATTCACCCCTCCACTTT. Protein product: CASKPTGGYSPLHF. V and J are TRBV27 and TRBJ1-6; the match to TRBD1 covers 9 bases. The J segment lost 8 bases and the V segment lost 7 bases, leaving 6 bases of the junction unmatched. The CDR3 runs to 14 residues. Germline V gene sequence: CDR1 MNHEY, CDR2 SMNVEV (reference sequence).

In its sample, this clonotype was seen many times. This chain connects TRBV18 to TRBJ2-1; D is uncertain. The CDR3 length is 11 residues. Germline CDR1 is KGHSH and CDR2 is LQKENI. V was trimmed by 5 bases and J by 10 bases, leaving 9 bases between them. CDR3 DNA sequence: TGTGCCAGCTCAAAGCTAGAGGAGCAGTTCTTC. This sequence encodes CASSKLEEQFF. The full variable domain, in which reference TRBV18 and TRBJ2-1 provide the parts outside the CDR3, is NAGVMQNPRHLVRRRGQEARLRCSPMKGHSHVYWYRQLPEEGLKFMVYLQKENIIDESGMPKERFSAEFPKEGPSILRIQQVVRGDSAAYFCASSKLEEQFFGPGTRLTVL.

This clonotype was observed a few times. The chain has TRBV2 and TRBJ1-5, with no clear D. The CDR3 consists of 14 residues. The V end lost 6 bases, the J end lost 6 bases, and 15 bases lay between the germline ends. Germline V lookup: CDR1 SNHLY, CDR2 FYNNEI. This CDR3 reads CASRDRLSFQPQHF. The CDR3 DNA reads TGTGCCAGCAGGGACCGGCTGTCGTTTCAGCCCCAGCATTTT. Filled out from reference TRBV2 and TRBJ1-5, the complete variable domain reads EPEVTQTPSHQVTQMGQEVILRCVPISNHLYFYWYRQILGQKVEFLVSFYNNEISEKSEIFDDQFSVERPDGSNFTLKIRSTKLEDSAMYFCASRDRLSFQPQHFGDGTRLSIL.

In this sample, this clonotype turned up many times. The chain recombines TRBV5-1 with TRBJ2-3, with D unclear. This CDR3 contains 13 residues. The V end was cut by 3 bases, the J end by 3 bases, with 8 bases between. The germline V gene has CDR1 SGHRS and CDR2 YFSETQ. As DNA, the CDR3 is TGCGCCAGCAGCTATCTACCAACAGATACGCAGTATTTT. Translated: CASSYLPTDTQYF.

Regarding this clonotype: A much larger clone sits a single nucleotide away, making a read error possible. The chain employs TRBV11-1 and TRBJ2-5; TRBD1 might be the D (6 bases). The CDR3 runs 12 residues. Germline V gene data show CDR1 as SGHAT and CDR2 as FQDESV (reference sequence). The V gene lost 6 bases and the J gene lost 7 bases, with 12 bases spanning the gap. The CDR3 loop is CASRRVGGTQYF. The CDR3 DNA sequence: TGTGCCAGCAGACGGGTAGGGGGGACCCAGTACTTC.

This clonotype was picked up a small number of times. The chain combines TRBV20-1 with TRBJ2-1, with TRBD1 matching 12 bases. Germline V gene lookup returns CDR1 DFQATT and CDR2 SNEGSKA (reference sequence). CDR3 length: 15 amino acids. After removal of 8 bases from V and 5 bases from J, the junction contained 10 bases not matched to a gene. CDR3 DNA: TGCAGTACTAATCCCGGGACAGGGGGCCACAATGAGCAGTTCTTC. This codes for CSTNPGTGGHNEQFF.

The chain employs TRBV6-2 or TRBV6-3 and TRBJ2-5; 10 nucleotides align to TRBD2. V shed 6 bases and J 1 base; nucleotides not matched to a gene: 8. CDR3 length: 16 residues. Germline CDR1 and CDR2: MNHEY and SVGEGT. The CDR3 DNA sequence: TGTGCCAGCAGGGGGGGACTAGCGAGGACCCAAGAGACCCAGTACTTC. It specifies CASRGGLARTQETQYF.

This clonotype was detected only a few times. The V gene is TRBV29-1, the J gene TRBJ1-1; TRBD1 might be the D (5 bases). The germline V gene encodes CDR1 SQVTM and CDR2 ANQGSEA. Between the trimmed V and J ends, which lost 5 bases and 3 bases, there was a span of 16 bases. The CDR3 spans 14 residues. CDR3 protein: CSVHPRSGDTEAFF. Here the CDR3 DNA reads TGCAGCGTTCACCCCAGGTCGGGGGACACTGAAGCTTTCTTT.

The J gene is TRBJ1-2, the V gene TRBV4-1, with TRBD1 matching 7 bases. Germline V gives CDR1 MGHRA, CDR2 YSYEKL. The CDR3 totals 15 residues. Unmatched junction bases numbered 9, after V lost 3 bases and J lost 5 bases. The CDR3 loop is CASSQAGTVEYGYTF. DNA of the CDR3: TGCGCCAGCAGCCAGGCTGGGACAGTAGAATATGGCTACACCTTC.

A note on this clonotype: This may arise from a read error, as a much more abundant clone is one base away. V gene TRBV27 combines with J gene TRBJ2-1; 10 bases fit TRBD2. Germline V lookup: CDR1 MNHEY, CDR2 SMNVEV (reference sequence). The CDR3 has 15 amino acids. The CDR3 region has the DNA TGTGCCAGCAGGATCACTAGCGGGATCTACAATGAGCCGTTCTTC. Translating gives CASRITSGIYNEPFF.

There are a few counts of this clonotype. The chain recombines TRBV10-3 with TRBJ2-3; possibly TRBD1 or TRBD2 for D (5 bases each). There are 16 residues in the CDR3. V shed 0 bases and J shed 0 bases, with 10 bases lying between them. Germline V gene lookup returns CDR1 ENHRY and CDR2 SYGVKD. The CDR3 sequence is CAISESWGPSTDTQYF. The CDR3 nucleotides are TGTGCCATCAGTGAGTCCTGGGGACCCAGCACAGATACGCAGTATTTT.